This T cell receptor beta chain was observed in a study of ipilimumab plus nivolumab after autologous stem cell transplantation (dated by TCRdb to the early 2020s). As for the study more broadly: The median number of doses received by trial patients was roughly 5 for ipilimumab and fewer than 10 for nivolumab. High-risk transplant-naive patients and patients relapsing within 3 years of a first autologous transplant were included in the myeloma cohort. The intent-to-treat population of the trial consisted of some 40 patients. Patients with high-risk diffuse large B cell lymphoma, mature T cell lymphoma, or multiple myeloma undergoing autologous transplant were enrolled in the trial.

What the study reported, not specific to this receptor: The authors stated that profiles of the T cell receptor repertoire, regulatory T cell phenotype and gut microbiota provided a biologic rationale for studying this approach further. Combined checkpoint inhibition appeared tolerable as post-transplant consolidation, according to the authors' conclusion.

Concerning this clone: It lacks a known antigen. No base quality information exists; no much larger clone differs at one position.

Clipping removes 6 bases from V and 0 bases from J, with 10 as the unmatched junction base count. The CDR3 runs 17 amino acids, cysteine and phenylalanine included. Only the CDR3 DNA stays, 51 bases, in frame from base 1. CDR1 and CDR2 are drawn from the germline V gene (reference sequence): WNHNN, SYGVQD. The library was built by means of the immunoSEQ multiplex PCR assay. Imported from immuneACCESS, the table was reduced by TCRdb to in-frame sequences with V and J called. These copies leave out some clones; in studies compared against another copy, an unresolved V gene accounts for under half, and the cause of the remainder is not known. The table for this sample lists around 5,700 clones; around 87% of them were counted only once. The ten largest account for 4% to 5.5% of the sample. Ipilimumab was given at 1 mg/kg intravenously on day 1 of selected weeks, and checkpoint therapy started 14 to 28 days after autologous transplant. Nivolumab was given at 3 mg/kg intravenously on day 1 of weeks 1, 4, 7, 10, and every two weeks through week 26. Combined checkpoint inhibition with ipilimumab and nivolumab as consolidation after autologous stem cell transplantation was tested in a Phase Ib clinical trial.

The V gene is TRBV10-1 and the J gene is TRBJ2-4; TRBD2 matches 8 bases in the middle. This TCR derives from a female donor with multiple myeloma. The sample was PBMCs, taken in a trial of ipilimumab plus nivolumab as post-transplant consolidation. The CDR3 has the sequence CASRPTSGLLAKNIQYF. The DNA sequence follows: TGCGCCAGCAGGCCAACTAGCGGCCTCTTAGCCAAAAACATTCAGTACTTC.